This T cell receptor (beta chain) was captured in a study of T-cell memory formation after mild COVID-19. About the research overall: There were largely donor-specific TCR clusters.

In the case of this clonotype: Antigen specificity is unknown.

TCRdb ran MiXCR on the 5' RACE reads and lists one entry per CDR3 protein. The sample consists of over 70,000 distinct CDR3 sequences, about 15% of them appearing once. Study-level points and caveats: There was no confirmation that second-wave clones peaking on day 37 were SARS-CoV-2 specific. CM and EM subsets held most contracting CD4+ clones; EMRA held CD8+ ones.

From germline, CDR1 is SQVTM and CDR2 ANQGSEA. The junction had 11 bases not matched to a gene; V was cut back by 7 bases and J by 10 bases. CDR3 size: 13 residues. The source is a man between 18 and 29 years old who had mild COVID-19 (a few samples of this study predate the infection). Cell type and time point are not known. Sample: PBMCs or a T cell subset sorted from them (not recorded which). The chain is built from TRBV29-1 and TRBJ2-1, with 9 bases matching TRBD1. The CDR3 sequence: CSGSGTGYIEQFF. CDR3 coding DNA: TGCAGCGGCTCCGGGACAGGGTACATAGAGCAGTTCTTC.